The TCR beta chain under discussion was sequenced for a study of blood T cell repertoires in COVID-19. Turning to the study itself: The United States, Italy and Spain provided the acute and convalescent COVID-19 samples. PBMCs, B-cell-depleted T cells, or T cells were the source of the cDNA or gDNA that made up the material.

Methods used by the authors: Estimation of nucleated cell counts relied on the amplification of reference gene primers. Generated by immunoSEQ multiplex PCR, the TCRdb table keeps only in-frame clones and is missing some. Clone size and V and J calls were adopted from that table, with D and trimming inferred from the DNA. Of approximately 210,000 clones in the sample, 75% to 90% were seen once. The CDR3 totals 14 residues. V lost 6 bases and J 3 bases, leaving 11 bases between the germline ends. Germline-derived CDR1 and CDR2 are MNHEY and SVGAGI. Source material: peripheral blood. The sequence came from a man between 25 and 39 years old who had recovered from COVID-19. The chain has TRBV6-5 and TRBJ2-2, with a possible D match to TRBD2 (5 bases). The CDR3 nucleotides read TGTGCCAGCAGCTTAACTAGGGACACCGGGGAGCTGTTTTTT. This gives the protein CASSLTRDTGELFF.